This passage covers 18 T cell receptor beta chains from one sample sequenced in a study of T cells after yellow fever vaccination. One entry per CDR3 protein, called by TCRdb with MiXCR from the 5' RACE reads. Of around 160,000 distinct CDR3 sequences detected, about 7% appear once; the ten largest clones hold 2.5% to 3%. Sequences were derived from CD4+ T cells sorted from PBMCs, sampled 5 days after the first yellow fever vaccination. These receptors were collected from a man aged 18-30 years who received the YFV17D yellow fever vaccine.

V is TRBV30 and J is TRBJ1-5; no definite D call. CDR1 and CDR2 (germline): GTSNPN, SVGIG (reference sequence). The CDR3 contains 13 residues. V shed 3 bases and J shed 3 bases, with 9 bases lying between them. CDR3 region: CAWSSQHNQPQHF. CDR3 DNA: TGTGCCTGGAGCTCTCAGCACAATCAGCCCCAGCATTTT.

This clonotype was recorded at least ten times. The chain links TRBV13 to TRBJ1-1; D perhaps matches TRBD1 (5 bases). Germline CDR1 PRHDT, CDR2 FYEKMQ (reference sequence). Trimming removed 3 bases from V and 11 bases from J, with 7 bases in between. The CDR3 covers 10 residues. The CDR3 DNA is TGTGCCAGCAGCTTGGGGGATGCTTTCTTT. Encoded protein: CASSLGDAFF.

This clonotype appeared many times. The chain is built from TRBV6-5 and TRBJ1-2, with 11 positions matching TRBD1. CDR3 size: 14 residues. V was pared by 2 bases and J by 6 bases, with 2 bases of the junction left unmatched. The germline V gene encodes CDR1 MNHEY and CDR2 SVGAGI. CDR3 in amino acids: CASSYGQGANGYTF. The CDR3 nucleotides are TGTGCCAGCAGTTACGGACAGGGGGCGAATGGCTACACCTTC.

This clonotype was recorded many times. This chain joins TRBV15 and TRBJ2-5; TRBD1 aligns across 7 bases. Germline V gene lookup returns CDR1 LNHNV and CDR2 YYDKDF (reference sequence). After removal of 1 base from V and 2 bases from J, the junction contained 1 base not matched to a gene. The length of the CDR3 is 14 residues. CDR3: CATSRGTGQETQYF. CDR3 sequence (DNA): TGTGCCACCAGCAGAGGGACAGGTCAAGAGACCCAGTACTTC.

A few counts support this clonotype. The rearrangement uses TRBV7-8 and TRBJ1-1; D uncertain. The CDR3 runs to 15 residues. V shed 2 bases and J shed 1 base, with 11 bases lying between them. Germline CDR1 SGHVS, CDR2 FQNEAQ. DNA of the CDR3: TGTGCCAGCAGCTTAAAGAGGGTGCCGAACACTGAAGCTTTCTTT. Translation gives CASSLKRVPNTEAFF.

This clonotype occurred a few times. The chain couples TRBV12-5 to TRBJ2-7, with a weak D call TRBD1 (5 bases). The CDR3 runs to 12 residues. V gave up 6 bases and J gave up 3 bases, with 9 bases separating them. Germline CDR1 and CDR2: LGHNT and FRNRAP. The CDR3 sequence: CASGPGCYEQYV. The CDR3 region has the DNA TGTGCTAGTGGCCCAGGGTGCTACGAGCAGTACGTC.

This CDR3 is CASSLYRSSGANVLTF. The CDR3 nucleotides read TGTGCCAGCAGCTTGTACAGAAGCTCTGGGGCCAACGTCCTGACTTTC. V is TRBV5-6 and J is TRBJ2-6; no clear D gene. This CDR3 is 16 amino acids long. CDR1 is SGHDT, CDR2 YYEEEE, per germline. The V end was cut by 1 base, the J end by 0 bases, with 8 bases between. Full variable domain (remainder filled in from reference TRBV5-6 and TRBJ2-6): DAGVTQSPTHLIKTRGQQVTLRCSPKSGHDTVSWYQQALGQGPQFIFQYYEEEERQRGNFPDRFSGHQFPNYSSELNVNALLLGDSALYLCASSLYRSSGANVLTFGAGSRLTVL.

This clonotype was detected ten times or more. V and J are TRBV7-8 and TRBJ1-5; no firm D call. Looked up from germline, CDR1 is SGHVS and CDR2 is FQNEAQ. The V end was cut by 4 bases, the J end by 5 bases, with 6 bases between. The CDR3 is 12 amino acids. CDR3 in DNA: TGTGCCAGCAGCTCACCCGATCAGCCCCAGCATTTT. Translation gives CASSSPDQPQHF.

A few counts support this clonotype. The CDR3 DNA is TGTGCCAGCAGCTTGGTGATACAGCCCTACGAGCAGTACTTC. It is translated as CASSLVIQPYEQYF. The gene calls are TRBV5-6 and TRBJ2-7; D ambiguous. The CDR3 runs 14 residues. Germline loops: CDR1 SGHDT, CDR2 YYEEEE. Trimming took 0 bases from V and 2 from J, leaving 9 bases between them.

The chain recombines TRBV20-1 with TRBJ1-2, with 8 nucleotides matching TRBD1. Germline V gene lookup returns CDR1 DFQATT and CDR2 SNEGSKA (reference sequence). The V and J ends lost 5 bases and 8 bases, in that order; junction bases with no gene match: 1. There are 10 residues in the CDR3. The CDR3 DNA is TGCAGTGCTGCAGGGGGCGGCTACACCTTC. Its translation: CSAAGGGYTF.

The genes are TRBV27 and TRBJ1-5; D remains ambiguous. V dropped 4 bases and J dropped 7 bases, with 11 bases sitting between them. Germline-derived CDR1 and CDR2 are MNHEY and SMNVEV (reference sequence). The CDR3 contains 13 residues. The CDR3 protein is CASSSSNGQPQHF. The DNA of the CDR3 is TGTGCCAGCAGTTCCTCAAACGGCCAGCCCCAGCATTTT.

The sample holds a few counts of this clonotype. This chain links TRBV6-9 with TRBJ1-5; D possibly corresponds to TRBD1 (5 bases). The length of the CDR3 is 17 residues. In germline, CDR1 is MNHGY, CDR2 SVAAGI. V shed 0 bases and J shed 7 bases, with 19 bases lying between them. Here the CDR3 reads CASSYSVPGPYNQPQHF. The CDR3 DNA reads TGTGCCAGCAGTTATTCAGTCCCGGGGCCTTACAACCAGCCCCAGCATTTT.

This clonotype was detected a few times. The rearrangement joins TRBV20-1 to TRBJ1-2; the match to TRBD1 covers 7 bases. Germline lookup yields CDR1 DFQATT and CDR2 SNEGSKA (reference sequence). CDR3 length: 13 residues. After removal of 5 bases from V and 4 bases from J, the junction contained 7 bases not matched to a gene. CDR3: CSASRQGVYGYTF. CDR3 in DNA: TGCAGTGCTTCCAGACAGGGAGTCTATGGCTACACCTTC.

The chain recombines TRBV5-1 with TRBJ2-7, with D hard to call. The CDR3 totals 18 residues. Per germline, CDR1 SGHRS and CDR2 YFSETQ. V was pared by 4 bases and J by 3 bases, with 26 bases between. This CDR3 reads CASSPGIRVGRLCYEQYF. CDR3 DNA: TGCGCCAGCAGCCCTGGCATTAGAGTAGGGCGTCTCTGCTACGAGCAGTACTTC. The entire variable domain, with the rest obtained from reference TRBV5-1 and TRBJ2-7, is as follows: KAGVTQTPRYLIKTRGQQVTLSCSPISGHRSVSWYQQTPGQGLQFLFEYFSETQRNKGNFPGRFSGRQFSNSRSEMNVSTLELGDSALYLCASSPGIRVGRLCYEQYFGPGTRLTVT.

This clonotype has only a few counts. The chain links TRBV7-2 to TRBJ2-5, with unresolved D. Germline V gene lookup returns CDR1 SGHTA and CDR2 FQGNSA. This CDR3 contains 13 residues. The V and J ends lost 6 bases and 4 bases respectively, with 12 bases between them. The CDR3: CASSLNQGETQYF. The CDR3 DNA reads as TGTGCCAGCAGTTTAAACCAAGGAGAGACCCAGTACTTC. Filled out from reference TRBV7-2 and TRBJ2-5, the complete variable domain reads GAGVSQSPSNKVTEKGKDVELRCDPISGHTALYWYRQSLGQGLEFLIYFQGNSAPDKSGLPSDRFSAERTGGSVSTLTIQRTQQEDSAVYLCASSLNQGETQYFGPGTRLLVL.

This clonotype was picked up many times. V gene TRBV4-3 combines with J gene TRBJ2-1; the D gene is possibly TRBD1 (5 bases). This CDR3 is 16 amino acids long. The germline CDR1 and CDR2 sequences are LGHNA and YSLEER. Trimming left V 0 bases short and J 6 bases short, with 15 bases between. CDR3 in DNA: TGCGCCAGCAGCCAAGATTCGTGGGGCCGGTTCAATGAGCAGTTCTTC. Translated: CASSQDSWGRFNEQFF.

This clonotype appeared many times. The genes are TRBV7-6 and TRBJ2-2; 11 nucleotides align to TRBD1. Unmatched junction bases numbered 2, after V lost 4 bases and J lost 4 bases. CDR1 is SGHVS and CDR2 is FNYEAQ in the germline V gene. This CDR3 is 15 amino acids long. CDR3 region: CASSSGQGGTGELFF. CDR3 DNA sequence: TGTGCCAGCAGCTCGGGACAGGGGGGCACCGGGGAGCTGTTTTTT.

The table lists this clonotype with many counts. J is TRBJ2-7 and V is TRBV7-2; TRBD2 aligns across 7 bases. Germline V lookup: CDR1 SGHTA, CDR2 FQGNSA. This CDR3 comprises 14 residues. V dropped 1 base and J dropped 4; count of bases not matched to a gene: 4. The CDR3 sequence: CASSLGEGLYEQYF. The CDR3 DNA reads as TGTGCCAGCAGCTTAGGGGAGGGGTTGTACGAGCAGTACTTC.